The present T cell receptor beta chain was sequenced within a study of blood T cell repertoires in COVID-19. Across the whole study: The study drew acute and convalescent COVID-19 samples from the United States, Italy and Spain. From T cells, B-cell-depleted T cells, or PBMCs came the material, which was cDNA or gDNA.

Per the study methods: By means of reference gene primer amplification, nucleated cell counts were estimated. The protocol was immunoSEQ multiplex PCR, while the TCRdb copy is restricted to in-frame clones and leaves out a portion. For V, J and clone size, that table is used; D and trimming come from the DNA. The sample gives roughly 79,000 clones, roughly 86% of which show up once; around 6.9% is in the top ten. This sequence was found in a human donor in a cohort sampled during active COVID-19. The sample was peripheral blood.

CDR3 nucleotide sequence: TGTGCCAGCAGCGTAGAGGGGGGGATGGGTAATACGCAGTATTTT. Protein: CASSVEGGMGNTQYF. This chain joins TRBV9 and TRBJ2-3, with D perhaps matching TRBD2 (7 bases). V lost 0 bases and J lost 7, with 15 bases in between. The CDR3 is 15 residues long. Germline V gene sequence: CDR1 SGDLS, CDR2 YYNGEE.